One TCR beta chain is described in this entry. This table comes from immunoSEQ multiplex PCR, and its TCRdb copy is limited to in-frame clones, with some not included. The sample lists 250,000 to 300,000 clones; nearly 90% were seen once. This specimen belongs to a study of blood T cell repertoires in COVID-19. J lost 13 bases, V lost 6 bases, and 9 bases had no gene match. The CDR3 runs to 13 residues. Germline V gene data show CDR1 as MNHEY and CDR2 as SVGAGI. This sequence was found in a woman between 50 and 59 years old who had been exposed to COVID-19. The chain recombines TRBV6-5 with TRBJ2-5; 12 bases map to TRBD2. Input material: PBMCs or T cells enriched from blood (not recorded which). CDR3 DNA sequence: TGTGCCAGCAGCACTACCCTAGCGGGGGGGTGGTACTTC. Its translation: CASSTTLAGGWYF.